Presented here are 3 T cell receptor beta chains from one specimen sequenced in a study of OX40 agonist ivuxolimab in advanced cancers. The table came from immunoSEQ multiplex PCR; TCRdb's copy has only in-frame clones and leaves some out. The data show approximately 60,000 clones, with about 90% seen just once and approximately 5.6% held by the top ten. The material was CD4+ or CD8+ T cells sorted from blood, obtained in a trial of the OX40 agonist ivuxolimab. The receptor source for this set is an adult with an advanced solid tumor such as melanoma, head and neck, liver or kidney cancer.

The rearrangement joins TRBV7-3 to TRBJ2-5; 11 bases are shared with TRBD2. The CDR3 is made up of 15 amino acids. The V gene end was trimmed by 5 bases and the J gene end by 1 base; junction bases not matched to a gene: 3. Germline V gene data show CDR1 as SGHTA and CDR2 as FQGTGA. CDR3 DNA: TGTGCCAGCAGCCCTAGCGGGGGGAGCCAAGAGACCCAGTACTTC. Its translation is CASSPSGGSQETQYF.

The gene calls are TRBV27 and TRBJ2-7, with D hard to call. CDR3 length: 11 amino acids. Trimming shortened V by 6 bases and J by 3 bases, and 6 bases separated the two germline ends. CDR1 and CDR2 (germline): MNHEY, SMNVEV (reference sequence). The CDR3 nucleotides are TGTGCCAGCAGGGGTTTCTACGAGCAGTACTTC. The encoded protein is CASRGFYEQYF.

This clone turned up a few times. The V gene is TRBV6-6, the J gene TRBJ2-7; 8 nucleotides align to TRBD1. The CDR3 consists of 13 residues. Per the germline V gene, CDR1 is MNHNY and CDR2 is SVGAGI (reference sequence). V lost 5 bases, J lost 5 bases, and 5 bases stayed unmatched. CDR3: CASSDRGRHEQYF. The CDR3 DNA is TGTGCCAGCAGTGACAGGGGACGGCACGAGCAGTACTTC.